Included here is one T cell receptor beta chain sequence, with context. The CDR3 loop spans 17 amino acids. In germline, CDR1 is SGDLS, CDR2 YYNGEE. Trimming cost V 3 bases and J 0 bases, with 15 bases left between them. Sequenced by immunoSEQ multiplex PCR; TCRdb stores in-frame clones only, minus some. Here the sample spans about 410,000 clones, approximately 89% being singletons. This record belongs to a study of blood T cell repertoires in COVID-19. At the level of the study: Some COVID-19 samples were acute and others convalescent; all came from the United States, Italy and Spain.

The sequenced sample was peripheral blood. This TCR was sampled from a middle-aged woman with COVID-19, enrolled during active disease. This chain links TRBV9 with TRBJ1-4, with a tentative D call TRBD1 (6 bases). CDR3 in amino acids: CASSARGGHPTNEKLFF. As DNA, the CDR3 is TGTGCCAGCAGCGCCCGGGGGGGGCACCCAACTAATGAAAAACTGTTTTTT.